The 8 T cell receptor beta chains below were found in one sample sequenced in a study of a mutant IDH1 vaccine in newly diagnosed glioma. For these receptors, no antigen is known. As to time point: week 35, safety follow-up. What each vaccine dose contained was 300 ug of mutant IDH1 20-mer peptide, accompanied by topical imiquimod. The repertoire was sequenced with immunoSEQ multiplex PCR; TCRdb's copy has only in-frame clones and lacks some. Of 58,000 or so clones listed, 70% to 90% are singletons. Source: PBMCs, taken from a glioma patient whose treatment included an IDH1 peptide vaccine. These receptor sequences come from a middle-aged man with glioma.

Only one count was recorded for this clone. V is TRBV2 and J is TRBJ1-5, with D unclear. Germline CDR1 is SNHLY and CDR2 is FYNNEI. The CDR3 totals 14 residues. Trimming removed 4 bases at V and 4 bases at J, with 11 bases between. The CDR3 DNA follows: TGTGCCAGCAGTGTTCAAGGGCGTAATCAGCCCCAGCATTTT. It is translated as CASSVQGRNQPQHF.

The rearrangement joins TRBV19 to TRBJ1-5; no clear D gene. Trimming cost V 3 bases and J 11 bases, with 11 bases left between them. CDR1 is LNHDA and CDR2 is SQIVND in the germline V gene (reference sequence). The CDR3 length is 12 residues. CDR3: CASSISLWSQHF. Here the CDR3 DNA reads TGTGCCAGTAGTATCTCACTGTGGTCCCAGCATTTT.

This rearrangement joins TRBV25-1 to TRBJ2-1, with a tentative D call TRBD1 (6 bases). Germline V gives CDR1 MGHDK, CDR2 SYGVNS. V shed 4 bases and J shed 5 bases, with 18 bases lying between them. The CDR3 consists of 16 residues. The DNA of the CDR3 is TGTGCCAGCAGTGGGTTCGACAGGCAGTTCGACAATGAGCAGTTCTTC. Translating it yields CASSGFDRQFDNEQFF. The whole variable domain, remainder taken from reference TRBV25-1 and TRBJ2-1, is EADIYQTPRYLVIGTGKKITLECSQTMGHDKMYWYQQDPGMELHLIHYSYGVNSTEKGDLSSESTVSRIRTEHFPLTLESARPSHTSQYLCASSGFDRQFDNEQFFGPGTRLTVL.

CDR3 sequence (DNA): TGTGCCAGCGGGGGAAGGGGTTCTCACACTGAAGCTTTCTTT. Protein: CASGGRGSHTEAFF. V gene TRBV27 combines with J gene TRBJ1-1; weak D call: TRBD1 (5 bases). From germline, CDR1 is MNHEY and CDR2 SMNVEV (reference sequence). The CDR3 spans 14 residues. Trimming cost V 8 bases and J 3 bases, with 16 bases left between them.

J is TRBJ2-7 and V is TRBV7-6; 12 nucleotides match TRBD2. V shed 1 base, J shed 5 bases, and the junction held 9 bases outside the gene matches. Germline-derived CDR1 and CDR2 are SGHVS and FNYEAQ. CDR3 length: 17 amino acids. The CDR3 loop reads CASSLGLVTSGSHEQYF. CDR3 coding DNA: TGTGCCAGCAGCTTAGGCTTAGTGACTAGCGGGAGCCACGAGCAGTACTTC. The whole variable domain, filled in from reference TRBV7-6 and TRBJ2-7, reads GAGVSQSPRYKVTKRGQDVALRCDPISGHVSLYWYRQALGQGPEFLTYFNYEAQQDKSGLPNDRFSAERPEGSISTLTIQRTEQRDSAMYRCASSLGLVTSGSHEQYFGPGTRLTVT.

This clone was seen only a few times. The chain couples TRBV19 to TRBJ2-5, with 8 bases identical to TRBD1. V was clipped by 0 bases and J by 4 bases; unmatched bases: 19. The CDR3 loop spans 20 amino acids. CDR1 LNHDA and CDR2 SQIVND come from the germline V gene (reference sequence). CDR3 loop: CASSIDVGQGARFGSETQYF. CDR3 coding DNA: TGTGCCAGTAGTATAGACGTGGGTCAGGGGGCGAGGTTTGGTTCAGAGACCCAGTACTTC.

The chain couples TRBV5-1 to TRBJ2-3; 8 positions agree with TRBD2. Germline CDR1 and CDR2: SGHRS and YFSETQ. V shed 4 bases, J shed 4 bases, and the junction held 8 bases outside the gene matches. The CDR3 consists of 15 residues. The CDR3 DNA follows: TGCGCCAGCAGCCCGGCTGCGGGGGGAGCAGATACGCAGTATTTT. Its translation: CASSPAAGGADTQYF.

CDR3 in amino acids: CASTRTRIDQPQHF. The CDR3 region has the DNA TGTGCCAGCACCCGGACGAGAATCGATCAGCCCCAGCATTTT. The chain has TRBV5-8 and TRBJ1-5; D unclear. This CDR3 has 14 amino acids. V was clipped by 6 bases and J by 5 bases, with 15 bases between them. Germline CDR1 reads SGHTS; CDR2 reads YDEGEE.